This section outlines one T cell receptor beta chain sequence together with its context. Its cognate antigen is unknown. This clone may be a read error of a much larger clone one base away. As for time point: newly diagnosed GD, antithyroid drugs for less than 3 months. RNA isolated from PBMCs was used to make the TCR library. Peripheral blood, around 10 milliliters of it, was drawn into EDTA tubes. The CDR3 length is 12 residues. The germline V gene encodes CDR1 MDHEN and CDR2 SYDVKM. Trimming stripped 10 bases from V and 6 bases from J, with 15 bases between. Arm-PCR of CDR3 regions and iRepertoire HTBI primers were the basis on which TCR beta libraries were built. TCRdb called the multiplex PCR reads again in MiXCR, with one record for every CDR3 protein. The sample includes 350,000 to 500,000 distinct CDR3 sequences, less than 15% of them seen just once. These data originate in a study of regulatory T cells in long-lasting Graves disease. Whole-study results and caveats: The study found persistent patients shared more public clonotypes (over 2,500) than new patients (around 870).

These records were also assigned to another study, of T cells in Graves' hyperthyroidism and ophthalmopathy. Per that paper: Clinical symptoms, serum thyroxine, TRAb, thyroid ultrasound and orbital computed tomography informed diagnoses.

V gene TRBV28 combines with J gene TRBJ1-1, with D perhaps TRBD1 (5 bases). The sequences come from peripheral blood mononuclear cells (PBMCs), collected at new diagnosis, from a patient treated with antithyroid drugs. This receptor was obtained from a woman between 50 and 59 years old with Graves disease. CDR3 DNA: TGTGCCACGGTAGCCGGGGACGCTGAAGCTTTCTTT. This gives the protein CATVAGDAEAFF.